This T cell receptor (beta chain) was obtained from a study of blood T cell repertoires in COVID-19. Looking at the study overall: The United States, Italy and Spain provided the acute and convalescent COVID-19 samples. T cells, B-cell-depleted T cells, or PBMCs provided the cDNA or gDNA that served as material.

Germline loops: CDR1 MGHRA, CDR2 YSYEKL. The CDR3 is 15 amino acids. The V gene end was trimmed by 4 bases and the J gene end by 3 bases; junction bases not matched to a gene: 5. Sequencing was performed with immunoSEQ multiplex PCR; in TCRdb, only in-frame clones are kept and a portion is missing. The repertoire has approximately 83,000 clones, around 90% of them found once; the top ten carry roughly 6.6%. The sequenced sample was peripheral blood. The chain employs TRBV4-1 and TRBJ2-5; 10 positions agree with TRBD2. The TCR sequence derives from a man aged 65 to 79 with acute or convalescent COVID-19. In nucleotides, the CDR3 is TGCGCCAGCAGCCTGAGCGGGGGGGGGAAAGAGACCCAGTACTTC. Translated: CASSLSGGGKETQYF.